These 25 T cell receptor beta chains were sequenced from one sample in a study of cytomegalovirus exposure and HLA in healthy donors. Data came from immunoSEQ multiplex PCR; TCRdb stores just in-frame clones and leaves some out. This table holds 300,000 to 450,000 clones, just over 85% found once. The specimen was PBMCs. The receptors come from a woman aged 18-29 years in good health and CMV-seronegative.

This clone was seen just once. The V call is TRBV5-4, the J call TRBJ1-1, with 7 nucleotides matching TRBD1. Trimming cost V 4 bases and J 1 base; bases outside gene matches: 4. Germline V gives CDR1 SGHNT, CDR2 YYREEE (reference sequence). The CDR3 sequence is 14 residues long. The CDR3 is CASSGNRGNTEAFF. The CDR3 nucleotides are TGTGCCAGCAGCGGGAACAGGGGGAACACTGAAGCTTTCTTT.

In its sample, this clone was seen a few times. The gene calls are TRBV28 and TRBJ2-7; 7 positions match TRBD2. CDR3 length equals 12 residues. Germline CDR1 reads MDHEN; CDR2 reads SYDVKM. J was trimmed by 7 bases and V by 2 bases; bases with no gene match: 2. CDR3 protein: CASSLQAGEQYF. CDR3 DNA sequence: TGTGCCAGCAGTTTACAAGCGGGAGAGCAGTACTTC. Combining the CDR3 with reference TRBV28 and TRBJ2-7 gives the whole variable domain DVKVTQSSRYLVKRTGEKVFLECVQDMDHENMFWYRQDPGLGLRLIYFSYDVKMKEKGDIPEGYSVSREKKERFSLILESASTNQTSMYLCASSLQAGEQYFGPGTRLTVT.

This clone is a singleton in its sample. The chain couples TRBV18 to TRBJ2-7, with TRBD1 matching 9 bases. The CDR3 contains 15 residues. Germline CDR1 is KGHSH and CDR2 is LQKENI. V trimming: 5 bases; J trimming: 1 base; junction bases outside the gene matches: 6. The CDR3, as DNA: TGTGCCAGCTCAGACAAGACAGGGGGATCCTACGAGCAGTACTTC. This gives the protein CASSDKTGGSYEQYF.

CDR3 coding DNA: TGTGCCAGCAGTCCACCCGGGACAGGGAGGTTCTGGGATCAGCCCCAGCATTTT. This encodes CASSPPGTGRFWDQPQHF. V gene TRBV28 combines with J gene TRBJ1-5; TRBD1 aligns across 9 bases. Losses at the gene ends were 5 bases for V and 5 bases for J; bases not matched to a gene: 16. Germline V gene sequence: CDR1 MDHEN, CDR2 SYDVKM. The CDR3 runs 18 residues. The full variable domain, completed using reference TRBV28 and TRBJ1-5, is DVKVTQSSRYLVKRTGEKVFLECVQDMDHENMFWYRQDPGLGLRLIYFSYDVKMKEKGDIPEGYSVSREKKERFSLILESASTNQTSMYLCASSPPGTGRFWDQPQHFGDGTRLSIL.

The chain uses TRBV4-2 and TRBJ2-3, with 12 bases fitting TRBD2. CDR3 length: 16 amino acids. Looked up from germline, CDR1 is LGHNA and CDR2 is YNFKEQ. Unmatched junction bases numbered 3, after V lost 5 bases and J lost 0 bases. For the CDR3, the DNA is TGTGCCAGCAGCGCTAGCGGGGGGGAGAGCACAGATACGCAGTATTTT. This codes for CASSASGGESTDTQYF.

This chain uses TRBV2 with TRBJ2-7, with a weak D call TRBD1 (5 bases). V lost 7 bases and J 0 bases, leaving 16 bases between the germline ends. The CDR3 sequence is 15 residues long. Germline values: CDR1 SNHLY, CDR2 FYNNEI. CDR3 sequence reads: CASMDTLYLSYEQYF. The CDR3 DNA is TGTGCCAGCATGGACACCCTGTATCTCTCCTACGAGCAGTACTTC.

The chain employs TRBV25-1 and TRBJ2-5; D remains ambiguous. Trimming cost V 6 bases and J 8 bases, with 10 bases left between them. Germline assignment: CDR1 MGHDK and CDR2 SYGVNS. This CDR3 has 11 amino acids. The CDR3 spells CASSQSITQYF. In DNA, the CDR3 is TGTGCCAGCAGCCAAAGCATTACCCAGTACTTC. Full variable domain (missing parts from reference TRBV25-1 and TRBJ2-5): EADIYQTPRYLVIGTGKKITLECSQTMGHDKMYWYQQDPGMELHLIHYSYGVNSTEKGDLSSESTVSRIRTEHFPLTLESARPSHTSQYLCASSQSITQYFGPGTRLLVL.

The chain recombines TRBV28 with TRBJ1-1; D gene unclear. Germline CDR1 MDHEN, CDR2 SYDVKM. Deletions cut 3 bases from V and 6 bases from J, with 8 bases between. The CDR3 runs 12 residues. In nucleotides, the CDR3 is TGTGCCAGCAGTTTCGAGACACCTGAAGCTTTCTTT. It yields the protein CASSFETPEAFF.

The J gene is TRBJ2-3, the V gene TRBV2, with 10 bases fitting TRBD2. Losses at the gene ends were 5 bases for V and 4 bases for J; bases not matched to a gene: 6. Germline V gene data show CDR1 as SNHLY and CDR2 as FYNNEI. CDR3 size: 15 residues. The CDR3 bases are TGTGCCAGCAGTTTCAGCGGGAGGGCCCCAGATACGCAGTATTTT. Translation: CASSFSGRAPDTQYF.

CDR3 DNA: TGTGCCAGCAGCTTAGATCCCCTAACAGGGATCAGAAATCAGCCCCAGCATTTT. It encodes CASSLDPLTGIRNQPQHF. V gene TRBV7-8 combines with J gene TRBJ1-5, with TRBD1 as a possible D gene (6 bases). The CDR3 totals 18 residues. Trimming stripped 1 base from V and 4 bases from J, with 20 bases between. CDR1 is SGHVS and CDR2 is FQNEAQ in the germline V gene. The entire variable domain, with the rest obtained from reference TRBV7-8 and TRBJ1-5, is as follows: GAGVSQSPRYKVAKRGQDVALRCDPISGHVSLFWYQQALGQGPEFLTYFQNEAQLDKSGLPSDRFFAERPEGSVSTLKIQRTQQEDSAVYLCASSLDPLTGIRNQPQHFGDGTRLSIL.

This chain connects TRBV7-9 to TRBJ1-2; possibly TRBD1 for D (6 bases). Between the trimmed V and J ends, which lost 5 bases and 4 bases, there was a span of 11 bases. Germline V gives CDR1 SEHNR, CDR2 FQNEAQ (reference sequence). This CDR3 region has 13 residues. CDR3 nucleotides: TGTGCCAGCAGCCATGCGACAGGCTATGGCTACACCTTC. Translated: CASSHATGYGYTF. Filled out from reference TRBV7-9 and TRBJ1-2, the complete variable domain reads DTGVSQNPRHKITKRGQNVTFRCDPISEHNRLYWYRQTLGQGPEFLTYFQNEAQLEKSRLLSDRFSAERPKGSFSTLEIQRTEQGDSAMYLCASSHATGYGYTFGSGTRLTVV.

CDR3 sequence (DNA): TGTGCCTGGAGTGGGCTTGATGGAAACACCATATATTTT. It is translated as CAWSGLDGNTIYF. This rearrangement joins TRBV30 to TRBJ1-3; the D is unclear. This CDR3 spans 13 amino acids. Trimming removed 1 base from V and 3 bases from J, with 7 bases in between. Germline V lookup: CDR1 GTSNPN, CDR2 SVGIG (reference sequence).

This clone was observed a single time. The V gene is TRBV7-2, the J gene TRBJ2-7; D is possibly TRBD1 (6 bases). Trimming removed 8 bases from V and 0 bases from J, with 14 bases in between. Germline CDR1 reads SGHTA; CDR2 reads FQGNSA. The length of the CDR3 is 14 residues. CDR3 nucleotides: TGTGCCAGCGCGAGGGGGAGCACCTCCTACGAGCAGTACTTC. It encodes CASARGSTSYEQYF. The variable domain in full, completed from reference TRBV7-2 and TRBJ2-7, reads GAGVSQSPSNKVTEKGKDVELRCDPISGHTALYWYRQSLGQGLEFLIYFQGNSAPDKSGLPSDRFSAERTGGSVSTLTIQRTQQEDSAVYLCASARGSTSYEQYFGPGTRLTVT.

V and J are TRBV5-4 and TRBJ1-1; D uncertain. V dropped 6 bases and J dropped 7 bases, with 13 bases sitting between them. The CDR3 spans 12 residues. Germline CDR1 SGHNT, CDR2 YYREEE (reference sequence). The CDR3, as DNA: TGTGCCAGCACCACCGAGGTTGGTGAAGCTTTCTTT. This codes for CASTTEVGEAFF.

This chain links TRBV5-1 with TRBJ2-1; TRBD2 aligns across 10 bases. This CDR3 is built from 15 residues. From germline, CDR1 is SGHRS and CDR2 YFSETQ. Trimming removed 7 bases from V and 7 bases from J; junction bases left unmatched: 11. The CDR3 loop reads CASYGPASGGNEQFF. Here the CDR3 DNA reads TGCGCCAGCTATGGGCCGGCTAGCGGGGGTAATGAGCAGTTCTTC. Looking up the rest from reference TRBV5-1 and TRBJ2-1 gives the full variable domain: KAGVTQTPRYLIKTRGQQVTLSCSPISGHRSVSWYQQTPGQGLQFLFEYFSETQRNKGNFPGRFSGRQFSNSRSEMNVSTLELGDSALYLCASYGPASGGNEQFFGPGTRLTVL.

The chain is built from TRBV7-8 and TRBJ2-3; 9 bases align to TRBD1. This CDR3 spans 17 amino acids. Germline values: CDR1 SGHVS, CDR2 FQNEAQ. Trimming cost V 5 bases and J 0 bases; bases outside gene matches: 9. The CDR3 DNA reads as TGTGCCAGCAGCACTTCCGGGACAGGGTGGAGCACAGATACGCAGTATTTT. It translates to CASSTSGTGWSTDTQYF.

The V gene is TRBV5-4, the J gene TRBJ1-1; weak D call: TRBD1 (6 bases). The CDR3 has 18 amino acids. Per germline, CDR1 SGHNT and CDR2 YYREEE (reference sequence). V lost 1 base, J lost 2 bases, and 21 bases lay in between. CDR3 amino acids: CASSLTTGQQLSNTEAFF. The CDR3 DNA sequence: TGTGCCAGCAGCTTGACCACCGGACAGCAATTGTCTAACACTGAAGCTTTCTTT.

The gene calls are TRBV28 and TRBJ1-1; the D is unclear. This CDR3 comprises 13 residues. V shed 2 bases and J shed 7 bases, with 11 bases lying between them. Germline V gives CDR1 MDHEN, CDR2 SYDVKM. The CDR3 nucleotides read TGTGCCAGCAGTTTACGTATGGGCGTTGAAGCTTTCTTT. This codes for CASSLRMGVEAFF.

The chain links TRBV4-2 to TRBJ2-3, with D tentatively TRBD1 (6 bases). The germline V and J ends were trimmed by 4 bases and 10 bases, with 15 bases remaining between them. Germline V gene lookup returns CDR1 LGHNA and CDR2 YNFKEQ. CDR3 size: 13 residues. CDR3 bases: TGTGCCAGCAGCCTCGAAGGGGGTGAGTCGCAGTATTTT. This translates into CASSLEGGESQYF.

V is TRBV4-1 and J is TRBJ2-1; 10 positions agree with TRBD2. Germline V gene data show CDR1 as MGHRA and CDR2 as YSYEKL. The V and J ends lost 5 bases and 4 bases, in that order; junction bases with no gene match: 2. The CDR3 contains 14 residues. The CDR3 DNA follows: TGCGCCAGCAGCTCGGGACTAGCGTACAATGAGCAGTTCTTC. Translation: CASSSGLAYNEQFF.

The rearrangement uses TRBV28 and TRBJ1-6, with 7 bases matching TRBD1. Germline assignment: CDR1 MDHEN and CDR2 SYDVKM. The V and J ends lost 5 bases and 7 bases, in that order; junction bases with no gene match: 8. The CDR3 is made up of 15 amino acids. The CDR3: CASSGGQAPNSPLHF. CDR3 in DNA: TGTGCCAGCAGTGGCGGACAGGCTCCGAATTCACCCCTCCACTTT.

The chain uses TRBV21-1 and TRBJ2-1; the table gives TRBD2 as D, unverified against the DNA. TRBV21-1 is shown as a pseudogene. CDR3 length equals 20 residues. CDR3 sequence: CASSKYLTLGLAGGPFEQFF. Here the CDR3 DNA reads TGTGCCAGCAGCAAATATCTCACTTTGGGGCTAGCGGGAGGGCCGTTTGAGCAGTTCTTC.

The chain couples TRBV6-1 to TRBJ2-2; 12 bases align to TRBD2. The CDR3 has 18 residues. Germline CDR1 and CDR2: MNHNS and SASEGT. V dropped 4 bases and J dropped 4; count of bases not matched to a gene: 10. In DNA form, the CDR3 reads TGTGCCAGCAGTGCCTCTCCGACTAGCGGGAGTCTCACCGGGGAGCTGTTTTTT. Residues: CASSASPTSGSLTGELFF.

This chain links TRBV29-1 with TRBJ1-1; perhaps TRBD1 as D (5 bases). CDR1 SQVTM and CDR2 ANQGSEA come from the germline V gene. V lost 5 bases and J lost 6, with 10 bases in between. The CDR3 is 11 residues long. The CDR3 region has the DNA TGCAGCGTTTCAGGGTGGTCTGAAGCTTTCTTT. Protein product: CSVSGWSEAFF.

This clone was seen once. This chain links TRBV5-5 with TRBJ2-7; weak D call: TRBD1 (6 bases). The ends were cut back, 1 base at V and 0 bases at J, with 11 bases in the middle. CDR3 length equals 15 residues. Germline V gene lookup returns CDR1 SGHKS and CDR2 YYEKEE (reference sequence). The chain's CDR3 is CASSLSRGGSYEQYF. For the CDR3, the DNA is TGTGCCAGCAGCTTGTCTAGAGGGGGCTCCTACGAGCAGTACTTC.